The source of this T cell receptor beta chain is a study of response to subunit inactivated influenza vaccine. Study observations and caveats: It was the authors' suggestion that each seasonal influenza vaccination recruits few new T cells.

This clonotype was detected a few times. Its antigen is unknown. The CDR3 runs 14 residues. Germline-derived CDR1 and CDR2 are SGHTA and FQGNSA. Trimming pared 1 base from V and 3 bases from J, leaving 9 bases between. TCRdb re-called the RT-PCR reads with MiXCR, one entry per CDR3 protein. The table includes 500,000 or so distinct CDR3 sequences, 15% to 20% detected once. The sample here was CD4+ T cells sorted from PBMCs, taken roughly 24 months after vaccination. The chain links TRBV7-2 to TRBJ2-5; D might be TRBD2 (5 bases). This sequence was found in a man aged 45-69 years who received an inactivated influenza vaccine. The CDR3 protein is CASSLVYGKETQYF. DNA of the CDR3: TGTGCCAGCAGCTTAGTTTACGGGAAAGAGACCCAGTACTTC.